This entry describes one T cell receptor (beta chain). Its antigen remains undetermined. Base qualities are not provided; no much larger clone lies one nucleotide away. The source of the sample is a study of T-cell reconstitution after alpha-beta-depleted transplantation in children (dated by TCRdb to about 2016). About the full investigation: Using TCR repertoire profiling, the study quantitatively followed how T-cell immune reconstitution unfolded in children after TCRalphabeta/CD19-depleted allogeneic hematopoietic cell transplantation.

CDR1 is given as SGHAT and CDR2 as FQNNGV, both from the germline V gene. After removal of 6 bases from V and 6 bases from J, the junction retains 16 bases not matched to a gene. Reading from cysteine to phenylalanine, the CDR3 counts 16 amino acids. Left in the record is the CDR3 DNA by itself, 48 bases read in frame from the first base. Library creation used PCR. TCRdb names Illumina HiSeq 2500 as the instrument used. To normalize quantification of the TCRbeta repertoire, the TCR libraries were built with molecular barcoding that relied on unique molecular identifiers. TCRdb redid the processing of the public reads, applying fastp at Q25 and MiXCR, and retained in-frame beta chains. Rows are unified per CDR3 protein, each entry keeping the most common DNA and genes. The sample table contains 230,000 or so distinct CDR3 sequences; only one count was recorded for around 13% of them. 2% to 3% of the sample is in the top ten clones.

This receptor was taken from a human donor who donated a stem cell graft to a child with acute lymphoblastic leukemia. The V gene is TRBV11-2 and the J gene is TRBJ2-7; TRBD2 matches 8 bases in the middle. Sequencing was performed on PBMCs from the stem cell graft donor, taken from the stem cell graft. The CDR3 here reads CASSLIRVAGSGEQYF. At the DNA level, the sequence is TGTGCCAGCAGTCTCATTCGGGTAGCGGGATCCGGCGAGCAGTACTTC.